This T cell receptor (beta chain) came from a study of blood T cell repertoires in COVID-19. Trimming shortened V by 5 bases and J by 3 bases, and 17 bases separated the two germline ends. Looked up from germline, CDR1 is SGHVS and CDR2 is FNYEAQ. The CDR3 spans 15 residues. In the authors' methods: Reference gene primer amplification gave estimated nucleated cell counts. TCRdb's table, derived via immunoSEQ multiplex PCR, lists solely in-frame clones and lacks some. That table is the source of V, J and clone size, and D and trimming were worked out from the DNA. The table lists about 170,000 clones, 83% of them singletons.

The specimen sequenced was peripheral blood. The clonotype originates from a woman at least 80 years old with acute or convalescent COVID-19. The chain recombines TRBV7-6 with TRBJ2-7; possibly TRBD1 for D (5 bases). The CDR3 coding sequence is TGTGCCAGCAGCCCCACAGGCCTGGGCATCTACGAGCAGTACTTC. It encodes CASSPTGLGIYEQYF.